Only a few counts were recorded for the clone carrying this T cell receptor beta chain. The antigen is not known. The data originate from a study of naive and memory T cell subsets. V dropped 4 bases and J dropped 4; count of bases not matched to a gene: 12. The CDR3 length is 17 residues. CDR1 and CDR2 (germline): LGHDT, YNNKEL (reference sequence). Both TRBC1 and TRBC2 were covered by a beta constant-region primer of two equimolar oligonucleotides. The cDNA 3' end received a ligated single-stranded oligonucleotide carrying the SP2 primer and a 12-nucleotide UMI. Nested alpha and beta constant-region primers with the SP2 primer drove four PCR rounds on ligated cDNA. One entry per CDR3 protein, called by TCRdb with MiXCR from the UMI-ligation and nested PCR reads. The repertoire holds under 150,000 distinct CDR3 sequences, 15% to 20% seen once, with about 0.14% in the top ten. Cells stained for CD3, CD4, CD8, CD45RA, CD27 and viability were sorted into four CD45RA/CD27 subsets.

Study outcomes and limitations: Naive repertoires, especially CD8, held a few larger clonotypes, possibly memory cells re-expressing CD45RA.

Material for sequencing was naive CD4+ T cells from blood. This clonotype was sampled from a human donor in good health. This rearrangement joins TRBV3-1 to TRBJ2-7, with 11 positions matching TRBD2. The CDR3 sequence is CASSPNLGASGRYEQYF. CDR3 sequence (DNA): TGTGCCAGCAGCCCTAACCTGGGGGCTAGCGGGAGGTACGAGCAGTACTTC.